This paragraph covers one T cell receptor (beta chain) sequence. Primers used in a second PCR of about 7 to 11 cycles were a sample-barcoded 5' primer and a J-beta primer mix. TCRdb processed the 5' RACE reads anew with MiXCR; each CDR3 protein has one entry. The sample lists hundreds of thousands of distinct CDR3 sequences; about 54% were seen once. This sample was taken from a study of blood T cells in healthy people across ages. Overall study: Template switching picked up about one barcoded beta molecule for each two T cells.

The ends were cut back, 6 bases at V and 4 bases at J, with 15 bases in the middle. The germline V gene encodes CDR1 MNHNS and CDR2 SASEGT. This CDR3 comprises 14 residues. Source material: blood. This chain connects TRBV6-1 to TRBJ1-2; D might be TRBD1 (6 bases). This receptor was identified in a man in his sixties in good health. The chain's CDR3 is CASRTPGGVYGYTF. CDR3 coding DNA: TGTGCCAGCAGGACCCCGGGGGGCGTCTATGGCTACACCTTC.